The clone carrying this T cell receptor (beta chain) was observed many times. The data belong to a study of T cells after yellow fever vaccination. TCRdb processed the 5' RACE reads anew with MiXCR; each CDR3 protein has one entry. The sample comprises about 170,000 distinct CDR3 sequences, about 6% of which are singletons, and nearly 3% rests with the top ten. The receptor's source is a man aged 18 to 35 who received the YFV17D yellow fever vaccine. Sequencing was performed on CD4+ T cells sorted from PBMCs, taken on the day of the first yellow fever vaccination.

DNA of the CDR3: TGTGCCAGCAGTTACGGCCAGAGCAATCAGCCCCAGCATTTT. Its translation is CASSYGQSNQPQHF. The rearrangement joins TRBV6-5 to TRBJ1-5; no clear D. Trimming took off 2 bases at V and 1 base at J, with 6 bases between the two ends. Germline CDR1 MNHEY, CDR2 SVGAGI. This CDR3 comprises 14 residues.